The rows below give T cell receptor beta chains drawn from one sample of a study of shared clonotypes between healthy human individuals. Libraries were prepared by immunoSEQ multiplex PCR; TCRdb keeps only in-frame clonotypes and omits some of them. This sample has over 2 million clones, with 85% to 95% found just once. The sequenced sample consisted of naive CD4+ T cells from PBMCs. These receptors originate from a man younger than 35 in good health. Some clones in this sample may be carry-over from other donors' samples. Each CDR3 is given with its conserved first and last residue. The D gene is left open where the match is weak. Clone size appears in some rows only: once, few, many, or a class for an expanded clone.

-,-,TRBJ2-7,TRBV19,TGTGCCAGTAGTACCCGGGATTCCTACGAGCAGTACTTC,CASSTRDSYEQYF
-,-,TRBJ2-5,TRBV2,TGTGCCAGCAGGTCCGCCCTAGCGCACGAGACCCAGTACTTC,CASRSALAHETQYF
few,-,TRBJ1-5,TRBV18,TGTGCCAGCCGTGGACAGAATAATCAGCCCCAGCATTTT,CASRGQNNQPQHF
-,TRBD2,TRBJ2-5,TRBV10-3,TGTGCCACCCCCAGGGGTCCTAGCGGGAGTAGGGAGACCCAGTACTTC,CATPRGPSGSRETQYF
-,-,TRBJ2-7,TRBV5-1,TGCGCCAGCAGCTCGGGAGAGTGGGGCATCGGGTACGAGCAGTACTTC,CASSSGEWGIGYEQYF
-,-,TRBJ2-3,TRBV12-2,TGTGCAAGTCGCCCAAAAATGGGGAGAGCCCCAGATACGCAGTATTTT,CASRPKMGRAPDTQYF
-,TRBD2,TRBJ2-1,TRBV29-1,TGCAGCGTTGAGACGACTAGCGCAAGCTCCTACAATGAGCAGTTCTTC,CSVETTSASSYNEQFF
once,-,TRBJ2-2,TRBV5-1,TGCGCCAGCAGCCCGATGACGGTCTCTAACACCGGGGAGCTGTTTTTT,CASSPMTVSNTGELFF
-,-,TRBJ1-5,TRBV5-8,TGTGCCAGCAGCCCACGGGACCTGAGCAATCAGCCCCAGCATTTT,CASSPRDLSNQPQHF
-,-,TRBJ2-1,TRBV28,TGTGCCGGGGGTGGGGTGAATGAGCAGTTCTTC,CAGGGVNEQFF
-,TRBD1,TRBJ2-7,TRBV28,TGTGCCAGCAGTTCCCCCCCGAACAGGGGCTCCTACGAGCAGTACTTC,CASSSPPNRGSYEQYF
-,TRBD1,TRBJ2-7,TRBV4-1,TGCGCCAGCAGCCCAACGGGACAGTTGTTTACCTACGAGCAGTACTTC,CASSPTGQLFTYEQYF
-,-,TRBJ2-2,TRBV7-9,TGTGCCAGCAGTCTACCCCTTTCGACTGGGGAGCTGTTTTTT,CASSLPLSTGELFF
-,-,TRBJ1-1,TRBV28,TGTGCCAGCAGTACGACACCAATGAACACTGAAGCTTTCTTT,CASSTTPMNTEAFF
-,TRBD1,TRBJ2-1,TRBV5-4,TGTGCCAGCACCCGGACAGGGGGCCTTAGCTCCTACAATGAGCAGTTCTTC,CASTRTGGLSSYNEQFF
-,-,TRBJ2-7,TRBV30,TGTGCCTGGAGTATCCCTCCGGACAGCTACGAGCAGTACTTC,CAWSIPPDSYEQYF
-,-,TRBJ2-7,TRBV6-1,TGTGCCAGCAGTGAAAACAGGGTGGCGTACGAGCAGTACTTC,CASSENRVAYEQYF
-,-,TRBJ2-2,TRBV29-1,TGCAGCGTGGCCGACTCTATAGCCGGGGAGCTGTTTTTT,CSVADSIAGELFF
few,-,TRBJ1-1,TRBV5-1,TGCGCCAGCAGCTTGGTTGTGAACACTGAAGCTTTCTTT,CASSLVVNTEAFF
-,-,TRBJ1-1,TRBV27,TGTGCCAGCAGTCCCCCGGGGGGCACTGAAGCTTTCTTT,CASSPPGGTEAFF
-,-,TRBJ2-1,TRBV11-2,TGTGCCAGCAGCTTCCGGACGGGAGAGGTTAAGTTCTTC,CASSFRTGEVKFF
-,TRBD2,TRBJ2-7,TRBV18,TGTGCCAGCTCCCCCGGGACTAGCGGGAGTAGGGACGAGCAGTACTTC,CASSPGTSGSRDEQYF
-,-,TRBJ2-7,TRBV4-2,TGTGCCAGCAGCCTCGATGGGACATGGCCCTCTTACGAGCAGTACTTC,CASSLDGTWPSYEQYF
once,-,TRBJ2-3,TRBV7-9,TGTGCCAGCAGCCCACCACATATAGATACGCAGTATTTT,CASSPPHIDTQYF
-,-,TRBJ2-7,TRBV27,TGTGCCGCAGCCCGCCAGCGGCTATCCTACGAGCAGTACTTC,CAAARQRLSYEQYF
-,-,TRBJ1-1,TRBV27,TGTGCCAGCAGTCCCGGGACTGTCCCTGAAGCTTTCTTT,CASSPGTVPEAFF